Described below is a single TCR beta chain sequence and its context. There are 12 residues in the CDR3. Trimming took off 2 bases at V and 3 bases at J, with 5 bases between the two ends. Germline V gives CDR1 SGHDN, CDR2 FVKESK. The data derive from a study of cytomegalovirus exposure and HLA in healthy donors. Study-level information: Researchers found that about 82% of 300 to 450 genotyped donors fell within the Caucasian-associated ancestry cluster.

The primer mix had 60 Vbeta and 13 Jbeta primers. The assay was immunoSEQ multiplex PCR, and TCRdb's table has in-frame clones only and misses some. The sample lists more than 200,000 clones, about 79% occurring once. V and J are TRBV14 and TRBJ2-7; D gene unclear. This TCR was recovered from a man between 18 and 35 years old in good health and CMV-seronegative. The sample comprised PBMCs. The CDR3 spells CASSQYSYEQYF. In DNA, the CDR3 is TGTGCCAGCAGCCAATACAGCTACGAGCAGTACTTC.